The 12 T cell receptor beta chains listed next were all sequenced from one sample in a study of shared clonotypes between healthy human individuals. The repertoire was sequenced with immunoSEQ multiplex PCR; TCRdb's copy has only in-frame clones and lacks some. The data hold roughly 720,000 clones, with around 91% observed a single time. Input material: memory CD8+ T cells from PBMCs. As for subset: CD45RO+ cells pooled with CCR7-negative TemRA cells. These receptors were collected from a man aged 18 to 30 in good health. Some clones in this sample may be carry-over from other donors' samples.

This clone came up a few times. J is TRBJ1-1 and V is TRBV30; no definite D call. The V gene lost 3 bases and the J gene lost 1 base, with 9 bases spanning the gap. The CDR3 is 13 amino acids. The germline gives CDR1 GTSNPN, CDR2 SVGIG (reference sequence). This chain's CDR3 is CAWRPSGNTEAFF. As DNA, the CDR3 is TGTGCCTGGAGACCGTCGGGGAACACTGAAGCTTTCTTT.

The chain employs TRBV19 and TRBJ1-1, with D tentatively TRBD1 (5 bases). Germline V gene sequence: CDR1 LNHDA, CDR2 SQIVND (reference sequence). V lost 3 bases and J lost 4, with 12 bases in between. This CDR3 comprises 14 residues. CDR3 DNA sequence: TGTGCCAGTAGTATCTCGGGGGGTGGCACTGAAGCTTTCTTT. Amino acids: CASSISGGGTEAFF. Full variable domain (missing parts from reference TRBV19 and TRBJ1-1): DGGITQSPKYLFRKEGQNVTLSCEQNLNHDAMYWYRQDPGQGLRLIYYSQIVNDFQKGDIAEGYSVSREKKESFPLTVTSAQKNPTAFYLCASSISGGGTEAFFGQGTRLTVV.

The V gene is TRBV27, the J gene TRBJ2-7; 11 bases map to TRBD1. Germline CDR1 MNHEY, CDR2 SMNVEV (reference sequence). The junction had 7 bases not matched to a gene; V was cut back by 8 bases and J by 1 base. The CDR3 runs to 15 residues. CDR3 DNA sequence: TGTGCCAGCTCCTTAGGACAGGGGGCTTCCTACGAGCAGTACTTC. Protein product: CASSLGQGASYEQYF.

The rearrangement joins TRBV11-2 to TRBJ2-7; D is possibly TRBD2 (5 bases). There are 17 residues in the CDR3. Trimming took 4 bases from V and 2 from J, leaving 21 bases between them. The germline V gene has CDR1 SGHAT and CDR2 FQNNGV. This CDR3 reads CASSSPKGGREPYEQYF. The CDR3 DNA follows: TGTGCCAGCAGCTCCCCAAAAGGAGGCCGGGAACCCTACGAGCAGTACTTC.

This chain uses TRBV18 with TRBJ2-1; possibly TRBD1 for D (6 bases). CDR3 length: 13 residues. Trimming cost V 5 bases and J 4 bases, with 9 bases left between them. Germline values: CDR1 KGHSH, CDR2 LQKENI. CDR3 DNA sequence: TGTGCCAGCTCATCGGACAGTTACAATGAGCAGTTCTTC. Translating gives CASSSDSYNEQFF.

A remark on this clone: One end of the junction is discordant with germline, which a read error may explain. The chain couples TRBV5-1 to TRBJ2-7, with TRBD1 matching over 7 bases. CDR3 length equals 15 residues. Germline lookup yields CDR1 SGHRS and CDR2 YFSETQ. The DNA of the CDR3 is TGCGCCAGCAGCCATGCGACAGGGAACTCCCACGAGCAGTACTTC. It yields the protein CASSHATGNSHEQYF.

V is TRBV6-6 and J is TRBJ2-7; 7 bases match TRBD1. Germline loops: CDR1 MNHNY, CDR2 SVGAGI (reference sequence). V lost 0 bases to trimming and J lost 2 bases; unmatched junction nucleotides: 7. The CDR3 contains 16 residues. Written as DNA, the CDR3 is TGTGCCAGCAGTTACTCGAAAACGCAGGGGGCCTACGAGCAGTACTTC. Protein sequence: CASSYSKTQGAYEQYF.

The genes are TRBV30 and TRBJ1-1; 7 bases agree with TRBD1. This CDR3 comprises 13 residues. Trimming at V came to 8 bases and at J to 5 bases, leaving 11 bases not matched to a gene. Germline V gene data show CDR1 as GTSNPN and CDR2 as SVGIG (reference sequence). The CDR3 DNA sequence: TGTGCCCGTTATGAGGGGGCAGGTACTGAAGCTTTCTTT. This gives the protein CARYEGAGTEAFF.

This chain uses TRBV2 with TRBJ2-1; D remains unclear. Germline assignment: CDR1 SNHLY and CDR2 FYNNEI. This CDR3 has 13 residues. Trimming removed 4 bases at V and 3 bases at J, with 7 bases between. DNA for the CDR3: TGTGCCAGCAGTGGAGACGACTACAATGAGCAGTTCTTC. This encodes CASSGDDYNEQFF.

The CDR3 DNA reads as TGTGCCAGCAGTTTACAGGGCCCGTTACCTGGGGCCAACGTCCTGACTTTC. Protein: CASSLQGPLPGANVLTF. The chain links TRBV27 to TRBJ2-6; D might be TRBD1 (5 bases). The CDR3 is 17 amino acids. Germline V lookup: CDR1 MNHEY, CDR2 SMNVEV (reference sequence). Trimming pared 2 bases from V and 2 bases from J, leaving 13 bases between.

The CDR3 region has the DNA TGTGCCTGGAGTGTATATCTCGGGAGTAGCACAGATACGCAGTATTTT. Its translation: CAWSVYLGSSTDTQYF. The chain has TRBV30 and TRBJ2-3; D may be TRBD2 (6 bases). Germline V gives CDR1 GTSNPN, CDR2 SVGIG (reference sequence). The CDR3 runs 16 residues. The ends were cut back, 0 bases at V and 0 bases at J, with 13 bases in the middle.

The V and J genes are TRBV13 and TRBJ2-6; D is unresolved. Trimming shortened V by 4 bases and J by 2 bases, and 15 bases separated the two germline ends. Germline V gives CDR1 PRHDT, CDR2 FYEKMQ (reference sequence). The CDR3 has 17 amino acids. The CDR3 spells CASSSTPLGAGANVLTF. The CDR3 nucleotides read TGTGCCAGCAGCTCCACCCCACTTGGGGCTGGGGCCAACGTCCTGACTTTC.